This passage covers 31 T cell receptor beta chains from one sample sequenced in a study of CD8 T cells in ankylosing spondylitis. TCRdb fed the 5' RACE reads into MiXCR, producing one record per CDR3 protein. Counted here are 200,000 to 250,000 distinct CDR3 sequences, approximately 10% occurring once; the ten biggest clones make up about 19%. The source material was blood, either unsorted or a sorted T cell fraction (not recorded which). These receptors were collected from a male donor with ankylosing spondylitis or in good health (not recorded which).

This clonotype was counted at least ten times. The V call is TRBV5-1, the J call TRBJ2-3; D is perhaps TRBD2 (7 bases). CDR3 length: 16 residues. Germline CDR1 is SGHRS and CDR2 is YFSETQ. V lost 5 bases, J lost 4 bases, and 20 bases lay in between. Written as DNA, the CDR3 is TGCGCCAGCAGGCTCGACCCGGGGGGCCCGCCAGATACGCAGTATTTT. Translated: CASRLDPGGPPDTQYF.

This clonotype was seen repeatedly, ten times or more. The chain recombines TRBV9 with TRBJ1-1, with a weak D call TRBD1 (5 bases). V lost 4 bases and J 4 bases, leaving 11 bases between the germline ends. This CDR3 region has 13 residues. Germline V gene sequence: CDR1 SGDLS, CDR2 YYNGEE. CDR3 nucleotides: TGTGCCAGCAGCCGGGGACCGAGCACTGAAGCTTTCTTT. It is translated as CASSRGPSTEAFF.

This clonotype was observed a few times. The CDR3 nucleotides read TGTGCCAGCAGCCAAGTTTACGTAGCGGGTACCGGGGAGCTGTTTTTT. Its translation: CASSQVYVAGTGELFF. The rearrangement links TRBV14 to TRBJ2-2; 7 bases are a match to TRBD2. Trimming took 1 base from V and 5 from J; bases not matched to a gene: 7. The V gene's germline CDR1 is SGHDN and CDR2 FVKESK. The CDR3 is 16 amino acids. Drawing the rest from reference TRBV14 and TRBJ2-2, the complete variable domain is EAGVTQFPSHSVIEKGQTVTLRCDPISGHDNLYWYRRVMGKEIKFLLHFVKESKQDESGMPNNRFLAERTGGTYSTLKVQPAELEDSGVYFCASSQVYVAGTGELFFGEGSRLTVL.

The sample holds many counts of this clonotype. The chain uses TRBV20-1 and TRBJ2-1; 8 bases align to TRBD2. The germline gives CDR1 DFQATT, CDR2 SNEGSKA (reference sequence). J lost 2 bases, V lost 3 bases, and 6 bases had no gene match. The CDR3 consists of 15 residues. CDR3 residues: CSASVAGGAYNEQFF. CDR3 DNA: TGCAGTGCTAGTGTCGCGGGGGGCGCCTACAATGAGCAGTTCTTC.

This chain connects TRBV20-1 to TRBJ2-5; TRBD2 matches at 7 bases. Per germline, CDR1 DFQATT and CDR2 SNEGSKA (reference sequence). This CDR3 spans 14 amino acids. The V gene end was trimmed by 3 bases and the J gene end by 9 bases; junction bases not matched to a gene: 13. The CDR3 loop reads CSARSGVAVKPQYF. The CDR3 DNA reads TGCAGTGCTAGGAGCGGGGTGGCGGTAAAGCCCCAGTACTTC.

This clonotype was counted at least ten times. J is TRBJ2-3 and V is TRBV20-1; the D gene is possibly TRBD2 (7 bases). The V end was cut by 5 bases, the J end by 6 bases, with 18 bases between. The germline V gene has CDR1 DFQATT and CDR2 SNEGSKA (reference sequence). The CDR3 sequence is 14 residues long. CDR3 bases: TGCAGTGCTCCCCTATCGGGGGGCCCTGATACGCAGTATTTT. Protein: CSAPLSGGPDTQYF.

This clonotype was counted ten times or more. CDR3 region: CASSGGSGTGELFF. As DNA, the CDR3 is TGCGCCAGCAGCGGGGGGTCGGGCACCGGGGAGCTGTTTTTT. The V gene is TRBV5-1, the J gene TRBJ2-2, with D tentatively TRBD2 (6 bases). Trimming pared 4 bases from V and 4 bases from J, leaving 11 bases between. From germline, CDR1 is SGHRS and CDR2 YFSETQ. The CDR3 loop spans 14 amino acids.

The chain's CDR3 is CASSRAETEAFF. CDR3 coding DNA: TGTGCCAGCAGCCGCGCGGAGACCGAAGCTTTCTTT. The genes are TRBV7-8 and TRBJ1-1; unclear D gene. The V end was cut by 5 bases, the J end by 8 bases, with 12 bases between. This CDR3 region has 12 residues. CDR1 and CDR2 (germline): SGHVS, FQNEAQ.

The chain joins TRBV10-3 to TRBJ2-6; D not certain. Germline assignment: CDR1 ENHRY and CDR2 SYGVKD. The CDR3 has 16 residues. V was shortened by 4 bases and J by 4 bases, with 14 bases between the two germline ends. CDR3 bases: TGTGCCATCAGTGTAGGTCCCAGCTCGGGGGCCAACGTCCTGACTTTC. Its protein is CAISVGPSSGANVLTF.

This clonotype was counted ten times or more. V is TRBV5-1 and J is TRBJ2-7; D not resolved. This CDR3 is 13 amino acids long. The V gene lost 0 bases and the J gene lost 5 bases, with 9 bases spanning the gap. Germline V gene sequence: CDR1 SGHRS, CDR2 YFSETQ. The CDR3 loop is CASSLGLQNEQYF. CDR3 nucleotide sequence: TGCGCCAGCAGCTTGGGGTTACAAAACGAGCAGTACTTC.

This clonotype was recorded a few times. The chain recombines TRBV10-3 with TRBJ2-1; TRBD2 aligns across 7 bases. The CDR3 has 17 amino acids. Trimming at V came to 0 bases and at J to 3 bases, leaving 8 bases not matched to a gene. CDR1 and CDR2 from the germline V gene are ENHRY and SYGVKD. Here the CDR3 DNA reads TGTGCCATCAGTGAGTCGAAGGCCAGCGGGGACTACAATGAGCAGTTCTTC. This codes for CAISESKASGDYNEQFF.

This clonotype has ten or more counts. The gene calls are TRBV12-3 or TRBV12-4 and TRBJ2-7, with D perhaps TRBD1 (6 bases). V lost 6 bases, J lost 5 bases, and 14 bases lay in between. The CDR3 runs 13 residues. In DNA, the CDR3 is TGTGCCAGCAGCTCAACAGGGACCCACGAGCAGTACTTC. Residues: CASSSTGTHEQYF.

This clonotype came up many times. J is TRBJ2-2 and V is TRBV5-1; D uncertain. Germline V gene data show CDR1 as SGHRS and CDR2 as YFSETQ. CDR3 length equals 14 residues. V gave up 2 bases and J gave up 0 bases, with 5 bases separating them. For the CDR3, the DNA is TGCGCCAGCAGCTTAACAGCGAACACCGGGGAGCTGTTTTTT. Encoded protein: CASSLTANTGELFF.

In this sample, this clonotype turned up many times. The genes are TRBV7-2 and TRBJ2-1, with D uncertain. Germline V CDR1 and CDR2: SGHTA, FQGNSA. V was shortened by 0 bases and J by 15 bases, with 15 bases between the two germline ends. CDR3 length: 13 amino acids. The CDR3 loop is CASSLARHVSLFF. The CDR3 DNA reads as TGTGCCAGCAGCTTAGCGAGGCATGTAAGCTTGTTCTTC.

Many counts were recorded for this clonotype. This rearrangement joins TRBV29-1 to TRBJ2-3; TRBD1 is a possible D gene (6 bases). Between the trimmed V and J ends, which lost 3 bases and 2 bases, there was a span of 9 bases. Germline V lookup: CDR1 SQVTM, CDR2 ANQGSEA. The CDR3 is made up of 13 amino acids. CDR3 residues: CSVDQGNTDTQYF. The CDR3 bases are TGCAGCGTTGATCAGGGGAACACAGATACGCAGTATTTT.

A few counts support this clonotype. The genes are TRBV12-3 or TRBV12-4 and TRBJ2-3, with TRBD2 matching over 10 bases. V lost 2 bases to trimming and J lost 1 base; unmatched junction nucleotides: 3. The CDR3 runs to 16 residues. The CDR3 DNA reads TGTGCCAGCAGTTTAAACCTAGCGGGGGGCACAGATACGCAGTATTTT. Translated, it gives CASSLNLAGGTDTQYF.

This clonotype was counted only a few times. A junction end diverges from the germline sequence, so it may reflect a read error. The chain uses TRBV9 and TRBJ2-1; 12 bases fit TRBD2. This CDR3 comprises 17 residues. Germline CDR1 SGDLS, CDR2 YYNGEE. The CDR3 protein is CASSVGPSGGAGNEKFF. The DNA for the CDR3 is TGTGCCAGCAGCGTAGGGCCTAGCGGGGGGGCGGGAAATGAGAAGTTCTTC.

The rearrangement uses TRBV30 and TRBJ1-1; D is perhaps TRBD1 (6 bases). V was trimmed by 5 bases and J by 1 base, leaving 20 bases between them. This CDR3 is built from 16 residues. CDR1 is GTSNPN, CDR2 SVGIG, per germline (reference sequence). CDR3 nucleotides: TGTGCCTGGCACAGGGCGGGCTCGTATCCGAACACTGAAGCTTTCTTT. Its protein is CAWHRAGSYPNTEAFF.

This clonotype was recorded at least ten times. The rearrangement joins TRBV6-5 to TRBJ2-2, with a weak D call TRBD1 (6 bases). The germline V gene has CDR1 MNHEY and CDR2 SVGAGI. The CDR3 totals 16 residues. V dropped 0 bases and J dropped 5 bases, with 13 bases sitting between them. CDR3 residues: CASSYSLPGTTGELFF. CDR3 sequence (DNA): TGTGCCAGCAGTTACTCTCTCCCGGGGACAACCGGGGAGCTGTTTTTT.

This clonotype was counted ten times or more. This sequence joins TRBV7-9 and TRBJ2-2; 8 bases are shared with TRBD2. The CDR3 loop spans 15 amino acids. From germline, CDR1 is SEHNR and CDR2 FQNEAQ (reference sequence). The V and J ends lost 2 bases and 4 bases, in that order; junction bases with no gene match: 3. The DNA for the CDR3 is TGTGCCAGCAGCTTACGGGGGGGCCTCACCGGGGAGCTGTTTTTT. Residues: CASSLRGGLTGELFF. The full variable domain, its missing parts supplied by reference TRBV7-9 and TRBJ2-2, is DTGVSQNPRHKITKRGQNVTFRCDPISEHNRLYWYRQTLGQGPEFLTYFQNEAQLEKSRLLSDRFSAERPKGSFSTLEIQRTEQGDSAMYLCASSLRGGLTGELFFGEGSRLTVL.

This clonotype appeared many times. The V gene is TRBV29-1, the J gene TRBJ2-2, with D possibly matching TRBD1 (6 bases). Germline CDR1 SQVTM, CDR2 ANQGSEA. V was trimmed by 6 bases and J by 6 bases, leaving 20 bases between them. This CDR3 has 15 amino acids. CDR3 sequence reads: CSVPSGVSGSGELFF. In nucleotides, the CDR3 is TGCAGCGTGCCCTCAGGGGTTTCTGGTTCCGGGGAGCTGTTTTTT.

This clonotype occurred a few times. The rearrangement uses TRBV7-6 and TRBJ1-6; TRBD1 is a possible D gene (6 bases). The length of the CDR3 is 16 residues. Trimming took 5 bases from V and 9 from J, leaving 20 bases between them. Germline V lookup: CDR1 SGHVS, CDR2 FNYEAQ. The CDR3 loop is CASSPLNPRGTSPLHF. CDR3 nucleotide sequence: TGTGCCAGCAGCCCACTGAATCCCAGGGGAACTTCACCCCTCCACTTT.

This clonotype was counted at least ten times. The chain uses TRBV11-1 and TRBJ2-6; D unresolved. Trimming removed 7 bases from V and 0 bases from J, with 10 bases in between. The CDR3 totals 15 residues. CDR1 and CDR2 (germline): SGHAT, FQDESV (reference sequence). CDR3 coding DNA: TGTGCCAGCACCACGCAAAGCTCTGGGGCCAACGTCCTGACTTTC. Protein sequence: CASTTQSSGANVLTF.

This clonotype was observed at least ten times. The genes are TRBV5-1 and TRBJ2-1; the D gene is possibly TRBD2 (6 bases). Between the trimmed V and J ends, which lost 4 bases and 5 bases, there was a span of 13 bases. The CDR3 runs 14 residues. The germline V gene has CDR1 SGHRS and CDR2 YFSETQ. Written as DNA, the CDR3 is TGCGCCAGCAGCCACGGGACTTCGGACAATGAGCAGTTCTTC. Its translation: CASSHGTSDNEQFF.

This clonotype was seen ten or more times. The CDR3 sequence: CATVAAAFAGELFF. The CDR3 nucleotides read TGTGCCACTGTAGCGGCGGCGTTTGCCGGGGAGCTGTTTTTT. The rearrangement joins TRBV7-9 to TRBJ2-2; tentatively, D is TRBD2 (6 bases). The CDR3 consists of 14 residues. Trimming removed 10 bases from V and 6 bases from J, with 18 bases in between. Looked up from germline, CDR1 is SEHNR and CDR2 is FQNEAQ (reference sequence).

This clonotype appeared many times. The chain links TRBV20-1 to TRBJ2-2; TRBD2 matches at 13 bases. Germline V gene sequence: CDR1 DFQATT, CDR2 SNEGSKA (reference sequence). This CDR3 is built from 14 residues. V shed 6 bases, J shed 3 bases, and the junction held 1 base outside the gene matches. The CDR3 nucleotides read TGCAGTGCCGGACTAGCGGGGGACACCGGGGAGCTGTTTTTT. It codes for CSAGLAGDTGELFF.

V is TRBV6-1 and J is TRBJ2-1, with D perhaps given as TRBD1 or TRBD2 (6 bases each). CDR1 is MNHNS and CDR2 is SASEGT in the germline V gene. This CDR3 contains 13 residues. CDR3 amino acids: CALGGGRENEQFF. The CDR3 DNA reads TGTGCTCTAGGAGGGGGTAGGGAGAATGAGCAGTTCTTC.

As DNA, the CDR3 is TGTGCCAGCAGCTTACTGTACCAAGAGACCCAGTACTTC. It is translated as CASSLLYQETQYF. The chain uses TRBV7-3 and TRBJ2-5; no clear D gene. There are 13 residues in the CDR3. V was shortened by 2 bases and J by 0 bases, with 4 bases between the two germline ends. Germline V gene data show CDR1 as SGHTA and CDR2 as FQGTGA.

This clonotype was observed many times. The chain recombines TRBV28 with TRBJ2-7, with TRBD1 identical over 11 bases. The CDR3 sequence is 15 residues long. The junction had 6 bases not matched to a gene; V was cut back by 5 bases and J by 3 bases. CDR1 and CDR2 from the germline V gene are MDHEN and SYDVKM. The CDR3 region is CASSRTGGPYYEQYF. Written as DNA, the CDR3 is TGTGCCAGCAGTAGGACAGGGGGCCCTTACTACGAGCAGTACTTC.

This rearrangement joins TRBV7-8 to TRBJ2-3; weak D call: TRBD2 (6 bases). Germline CDR1 and CDR2: SGHVS and FQNEAQ. Trimming took 2 bases from V and 5 from J, leaving 14 bases between them. The CDR3 length is 15 residues. The CDR3 reads CASSLTSRDGDTQYF. CDR3 coding DNA: TGTGCCAGCAGCTTAACTTCGCGGGATGGAGATACGCAGTATTTT.

This clonotype was observed at least ten times. The rearrangement joins TRBV5-1 to TRBJ2-1; possibly TRBD1 for D (5 bases). Trimming took 0 bases from V and 8 from J, leaving 15 bases between them. Germline V gene lookup returns CDR1 SGHRS and CDR2 YFSETQ. The CDR3 runs 15 residues. The CDR3: CASSLEAGRYDEQFF. The CDR3 nucleotides read TGCGCCAGCAGCTTGGAGGCAGGGCGGTACGATGAGCAGTTCTTC.